Shown below are 25 T cell receptor beta chains from a single sample sequenced in a study of CD8+CD57+ T cells in acquired aplastic anemia. The use of genomic DNA as template underpinned the TCR beta VDJ and CDR3 profiling. TCRdb processed the reads anew with MiXCR; each CDR3 protein has one entry. Altogether some 240,000 distinct CDR3 sequences are present, 34% being singletons, with the ten largest covering 0.95% to 1.3%. What was sequenced was sorted CD4+, CD8+, or CD8+CD57+ T cells (not recorded which) from PBMCs. The source is a human donor in good health, serving as a control.

This clonotype appeared a few times. The V gene is TRBV5-1, the J gene TRBJ2-6, with 9 bases matching TRBD1. From germline, CDR1 is SGHRS and CDR2 YFSETQ. Losses at the gene ends were 4 bases for V and 2 bases for J; bases not matched to a gene: 10. CDR3 size: 18 residues. The CDR3 spells CASSPNPGQGTGANVLTF. CDR3 DNA sequence: TGCGCCAGCAGCCCGAACCCGGGACAGGGTACTGGGGCCAACGTCCTGACTTTC.

In its sample, this clonotype was seen once. This sequence may be a read error, since a much larger clone differs from it by one base. V gene TRBV5-8 combines with J gene TRBJ2-7; 9 bases are shared with TRBD1. The CDR3 runs to 15 residues. Germline assignment: CDR1 SGHTS and CDR2 YDEGEE. CDR3 region: CANSARDRVFNEQYF. CDR3 DNA: TGTGCCAACAGCGCCCGGGACAGGGTGTTCAACGAGCAGTACTTC.

This clonotype was seen only once. A much bigger clone sits one base away, suggesting this may be a read error. The chain has TRBV19 and TRBJ1-5; a possible D gene is TRBD1 (6 bases). Looked up from germline, CDR1 is LNHDA and CDR2 is SQIVND (reference sequence). The V end was cut by 4 bases, the J end by 6 bases, with 19 bases between. The CDR3 is made up of 16 amino acids. This chain's CDR3 is CASSTACLGGGQPQHF. The DNA of the CDR3 is TGTGCCAGTAGTACTGCGTGTTTGGGAGGGGGTCAGCCCCAGCATTTT.

In this sample, this clonotype turned up a few times. CDR3 nucleotides: TGTGCCAGCAGTGAAGCGGCCAGGTTTCTCTATGGCTACACCTTC. As protein: CASSEAARFLYGYTF. The rearrangement joins TRBV6-1 to TRBJ1-2; no clear D. V was cut by 0 bases and J by 4 bases, with 12 bases left in between. Germline values: CDR1 MNHNS, CDR2 SASEGT. The CDR3 has 15 amino acids.

Concerning this clonotype itself: One end of the junction does not line up with germline, which may come from a read error. The V and J genes are TRBV7-9 and TRBJ1-2; D unresolved. The CDR3 is 12 amino acids. Looked up from germline, CDR1 is SEHNR and CDR2 is FQNEAQ (reference sequence). This CDR3 is CAGSLRDYGYTF. CDR3 nucleotides: TGTGCCGGCAGCTTGCGGGACTATGGCTACACCTTC.

This chain uses TRBV7-8 with TRBJ2-1, with D maybe TRBD1 (5 bases). Between the trimmed V and J ends, which lost 1 base and 8 bases, there was a span of 12 bases. Germline CDR1 reads SGHVS; CDR2 reads FQNEAQ. This CDR3 comprises 14 residues. CDR3 in DNA: TGTGCCAGCAGCTTAGATTCAGGGTTTTATGAGCAGTTCTTC. This gives the protein CASSLDSGFYEQFF.

This clonotype came up many times. V and J are TRBV6-6 and TRBJ2-3; a possible D gene is TRBD1 (5 bases). The CDR3 has 14 residues. Trimming shortened V by 4 bases and J by 4 bases, and 12 bases separated the two germline ends. Germline CDR1 MNHNY, CDR2 SVGAGI (reference sequence). Written as DNA, the CDR3 is TGTGCCAGCAGTTTTGGGCAGGGTGCAGATACGCAGTATTTT. Protein: CASSFGQGADTQYF.

The V and J genes are TRBV4-2 and TRBJ2-3; the match to TRBD2 covers 10 bases. Germline lookup yields CDR1 LGHNA and CDR2 YNFKEQ. The CDR3 covers 16 residues. V trimming: 2 bases; J trimming: 1 base; junction bases outside the gene matches: 3. The CDR3 nucleotides are TGTGCCAGCAGCCAAAGGGGGACTAGCGGCACAGATACGCAGTATTTT. Translation gives CASSQRGTSGTDTQYF.

This clonotype was found many times. A much larger clonotype is one base distant, so this may be a read error. V usage is TRBV15 and J usage is TRBJ1-2; D unresolved. Germline loops: CDR1 LNHNV, CDR2 YYDKDF (reference sequence). V was pared by 1 base and J by 0 bases, with 6 bases between. This CDR3 comprises 14 residues. CDR3 bases: TGTGCCACCAGCAGAGGTGGTTCTAACTATGGCTACACCTTC. This encodes CATSRGGSNYGYTF.

The rearrangement joins TRBV12-3 or TRBV12-4 to TRBJ2-5; 13 bases align to TRBD2. The CDR3 has 17 residues. The ends lost 5 bases at V and 5 bases at J; junction bases unmatched: 11. The CDR3 loop reads CASSILAGGPFPETQYF. DNA for the CDR3: TGTGCCAGCAGTATACTAGCGGGAGGGCCTTTTCCGGAGACCCAGTACTTC.

This clonotype showed up just a few times. V and J are TRBV12-5 and TRBJ2-7; the D is unclear. This CDR3 has 15 residues. V was cut by 3 bases and J by 6 bases, with 18 bases left in between. From germline, CDR1 is LGHNT and CDR2 FRNRAP. CDR3 in amino acids: CASGLARAEPSEQYF. CDR3 nucleotides: TGTGCTAGTGGTTTAGCAAGGGCGGAACCCTCCGAGCAGTACTTC. Full variable domain (remainder filled in from reference TRBV12-5 and TRBJ2-7): DARVTQTPRHKVTEMGQEVTMRCQPILGHNTVFWYRQTMMQGLELLAYFRNRAPLDDSGMPKDRFSAEMPDATLATLKIQPSEPRDSAVYFCASGLARAEPSEQYFGPGTRLTVT.

V usage is TRBV24-1 and J usage is TRBJ2-7; the D gene could be TRBD1 or TRBD2 (5 bases each). Germline assignment: CDR1 KGHDR and CDR2 SFDVKD. Trimming removed 4 bases at V and 0 bases at J, with 18 bases between. This CDR3 is built from 17 residues. The CDR3 is CATSDGPGAQYSYEQYF. For the CDR3, the DNA is TGTGCCACCAGTGACGGCCCCGGGGCACAGTACTCCTACGAGCAGTACTTC.

The gene calls are TRBV20-1 and TRBJ2-2; 7 bases map to TRBD1. Trimming cost V 4 bases and J 0 bases; bases outside gene matches: 8. This CDR3 contains 16 residues. The germline gives CDR1 DFQATT, CDR2 SNEGSKA (reference sequence). The chain's CDR3 is CSAMGQTNPNTGELFF. The CDR3 region has the DNA TGCAGTGCTATGGGACAGACGAACCCGAACACCGGGGAGCTGTTTTTT.

This chain links TRBV2 with TRBJ1-2; 11 bases map to TRBD1. V trimming: 6 bases; J trimming: 4 bases; junction bases outside the gene matches: 7. CDR1 is SNHLY, CDR2 FYNNEI, per germline. The CDR3 extends over 15 amino acids. The CDR3 reads CASRDRGQSGYGYTF. In DNA, the CDR3 is TGTGCCAGCAGGGACAGGGGGCAATCGGGCTATGGCTACACCTTC.

The table lists this clonotype with many counts. V is TRBV20-1 and J is TRBJ2-3; a weak D match, TRBD2 (5 bases). V was pared by 0 bases and J by 4 bases, with 14 bases between. This CDR3 region has 15 residues. CDR1 DFQATT and CDR2 SNEGSKA come from the germline V gene (reference sequence). CDR3 sequence (DNA): TGCAGTGCTAGAGATCCGGCAGGAGGAGCAGATACGCAGTATTTT. This sequence encodes CSARDPAGGADTQYF.

This clonotype was observed at least ten times. This chain connects TRBV12-3 or TRBV12-4 to TRBJ2-7; 11 positions match TRBD2. The CDR3 is 15 residues long. The V and J ends lost 4 bases and 6 bases, in that order; junction bases with no gene match: 8. CDR3 loop: CASSYRSGGVSEQYF. The CDR3 DNA follows: TGTGCCAGCAGTTATCGTAGCGGGGGGGTGAGCGAGCAGTACTTC.

There are a few counts of this clonotype. The chain links TRBV11-2 to TRBJ1-2; D not resolved. CDR1 is SGHAT, CDR2 FQNNGV, per germline. The CDR3 consists of 13 residues. V shed 4 bases and J shed 4 bases, with 10 bases lying between them. CDR3 coding DNA: TGTGCCAGCAGCTCGGACTCAGCCTATGGCTACACCTTC. It is translated as CASSSDSAYGYTF.

There are a few counts of this clonotype. This may be a read error, as it is one base from a much larger clone. V usage is TRBV7-8 and J usage is TRBJ1-2, with a weak D call TRBD1 (6 bases). The CDR3 has 14 residues. CDR1 and CDR2 (germline): SGHVS, FQNEAQ. CDR3: CTSSPSGDIYGYTF. CDR3 nucleotide sequence: TGTACCAGCAGCCCCAGCGGGGACATCTATGGCTACACCTTC.

This clonotype appeared a few times. The chain uses TRBV18 and TRBJ1-1; D uncertain. The CDR3 sequence is 12 residues long. Germline CDR1 and CDR2: KGHSH and LQKENI. V lost 2 bases and J lost 6, with 7 bases in between. In DNA form, the CDR3 reads TGTGCCAGCTCACCAGGGATCGCTGAAGCTTTCTTT. This sequence encodes CASSPGIAEAFF.

In this sample, this clonotype turned up a few times. This chain connects TRBV7-2 to TRBJ1-1; perhaps TRBD1 as D (5 bases). The length of the CDR3 is 15 residues. V lost 1 base to trimming and J lost 6 bases, with 15 bases between them. The germline V gene has CDR1 SGHTA and CDR2 FQGNSA. The CDR3 protein is CASSLENLRGPEAFF. In DNA form, the CDR3 reads TGTGCCAGCAGCTTAGAAAACCTTAGGGGTCCTGAAGCTTTCTTT. The variable domain in full, completed from reference TRBV7-2 and TRBJ1-1, reads GAGVSQSPSNKVTEKGKDVELRCDPISGHTALYWYRQSLGQGLEFLIYFQGNSAPDKSGLPSDRFSAERTGGSVSTLTIQRTQQEDSAVYLCASSLENLRGPEAFFGQGTRLTVV.

This clonotype was detected ten times or more. The chain has TRBV7-9 and TRBJ2-7; TRBD1 is a possible D gene (5 bases). Germline V gene sequence: CDR1 SEHNR, CDR2 FQNEAQ (reference sequence). V dropped 3 bases and J dropped 6 bases, with 15 bases sitting between them. The CDR3 loop spans 14 amino acids. CDR3 DNA: TGTGCCAGCAGCTTTATCAGGGTCCGGGTCGAGCAGTACTTC. Amino acids: CASSFIRVRVEQYF.

This chain joins TRBV2 and TRBJ1-5; unclear D gene. The V gene lost 4 bases and the J gene lost 7 bases, with 11 bases spanning the gap. Germline values: CDR1 SNHLY, CDR2 FYNNEI. This CDR3 is built from 13 residues. The CDR3 loop reads CASSAGPTQPQHF. In nucleotides, the CDR3 is TGTGCCAGCAGTGCGGGCCCGACGCAGCCCCAGCATTTT.

The table lists this clonotype with many counts. The chain is built from TRBV19 and TRBJ1-4; D ambiguous. V lost 5 bases, J lost 8 bases, and 12 bases lay in between. There are 13 residues in the CDR3. Germline assignment: CDR1 LNHDA and CDR2 SQIVND (reference sequence). CDR3 nucleotides: TGTGCCAGTAGTCCCAAGGGATGGGAAAAACTGTTTTTT. As protein: CASSPKGWEKLFF.

In its sample, this clonotype was seen many times. The chain employs TRBV19 and TRBJ1-2, with TRBD1 as a possible D gene (5 bases). Trimming removed 11 bases at V and 6 bases at J, with 16 bases between. Germline values: CDR1 LNHDA, CDR2 SQIVND (reference sequence). There are 12 residues in the CDR3. The CDR3 nucleotides read TGTGCCTCCCTGACAGTTTTCCATGGCTACACCTTC. Encoded protein: CASLTVFHGYTF. The whole variable domain, remainder taken from reference TRBV19 and TRBJ1-2, is DGGITQSPKYLFRKEGQNVTLSCEQNLNHDAMYWYRQDPGQGLRLIYYSQIVNDFQKGDIAEGYSVSREKKESFPLTVTSAQKNPTAFYLCASLTVFHGYTFGSGTRLTVV.

This clonotype was counted between two and nine times. The V call is TRBV30, the J call TRBJ1-1; D gene unclear. Per the germline V gene, CDR1 is GTSNPN and CDR2 is SVGIG (reference sequence). Deletions cut 3 bases from V and 3 bases from J, with 20 bases between. The length of the CDR3 is 16 residues. The CDR3 DNA follows: TGTGCCTGGAGGCCGCGGGTAGCGAGAGTTGACACTGAAGCTTTCTTT. Protein sequence: CAWRPRVARVDTEAFF. The entire variable domain, with the rest obtained from reference TRBV30 and TRBJ1-1, is as follows: SQTIHQWPATLVQPVGSPLSLECTVEGTSNPNLYWYRQAAGRGLQLLFYSVGIGQISSEVPQNLSASRPQDRQFILSSKKLLLSDSGFYLCAWRPRVARVDTEAFFGQGTRLTVV.